Below, 5 T cell receptor beta chains from the same sample are listed, as sequenced in a study of PD-1 blockade in mismatch repair-deficient tumors. Sequencing used immunoSEQ multiplex PCR; TCRdb keeps in-frame clones, though not all of them. The sample carries more than 40,000 clones, 81% recorded once. Sequences were derived from peripheral blood, sampled 20 weeks after starting pembrolizumab. Receptors were obtained from an adult with mismatch repair-deficient cancer.

The chain employs TRBV2 and TRBJ2-7, with TRBD1 matching over 8 bases. J gave up 5 bases and V 10 bases, and 7 bases lay outside the gene matches. CDR3 size: 12 residues. Looked up from germline, CDR1 is SNHLY and CDR2 is FYNNEI. CDR3: CANKPGGHEQYF. The CDR3 DNA sequence: TGTGCCAATAAGCCAGGGGGCCACGAGCAGTACTTC.

The CDR3 coding sequence is TGTGCCAGCAGCTTGATGTTTTCTAGTAACACCATATATTTT. It specifies CASSLMFSSNTIYF. The rearrangement uses TRBV5-4 and TRBJ1-3, with D unresolved. The CDR3 totals 14 residues. The germline V gene has CDR1 SGHNT and CDR2 YYREEE (reference sequence). The germline V and J ends were trimmed by 1 base and 7 bases, with 12 bases remaining between them.

The rearrangement links TRBV6-5 to TRBJ2-1; D not resolved. Trimming stripped 5 bases from V and 8 bases from J, with 16 bases between. This CDR3 region has 14 residues. Germline V CDR1 and CDR2: MNHEY, SVGAGI. CDR3 protein: CASSREAAGHEQFF. In nucleotides, the CDR3 is TGTGCCAGCAGTCGTGAAGCTGCCGGTCATGAGCAGTTCTTC.

The chain employs TRBV6-1 and TRBJ2-7, with TRBD2 as a possible D gene (5 bases). The germline CDR1 and CDR2 sequences are MNHNS and SASEGT. The CDR3 consists of 14 residues. V was cut by 8 bases and J by 5 bases, with 19 bases left in between. The CDR3 DNA sequence: TGTGCCAGCCTTCTCTCAGGAGGATCCAACGAGCAGTACTTC. This sequence encodes CASLLSGGSNEQYF.

The J gene is TRBJ1-5, the V gene TRBV9; D is possibly TRBD1 (5 bases). The germline V and J ends were trimmed by 0 bases and 5 bases, with 9 bases remaining between them. This CDR3 has 14 amino acids. The germline V gene encodes CDR1 SGDLS and CDR2 YYNGEE. In nucleotides, the CDR3 is TGTGCCAGCAGCGTAGACGGGGGAGATCAGCCCCAGCATTTT. Amino acid sequence: CASSVDGGDQPQHF. The whole variable domain, filled in from reference TRBV9 and TRBJ1-5, reads DSGVTQTPKHLITATGQRVTLRCSPRSGDLSVYWYQQSLDQGLQFLIQYYNGEERAKGNILERFSAQQFPDLHSELNLSSLELGDSALYFCASSVDGGDQPQHFGDGTRLSIL.